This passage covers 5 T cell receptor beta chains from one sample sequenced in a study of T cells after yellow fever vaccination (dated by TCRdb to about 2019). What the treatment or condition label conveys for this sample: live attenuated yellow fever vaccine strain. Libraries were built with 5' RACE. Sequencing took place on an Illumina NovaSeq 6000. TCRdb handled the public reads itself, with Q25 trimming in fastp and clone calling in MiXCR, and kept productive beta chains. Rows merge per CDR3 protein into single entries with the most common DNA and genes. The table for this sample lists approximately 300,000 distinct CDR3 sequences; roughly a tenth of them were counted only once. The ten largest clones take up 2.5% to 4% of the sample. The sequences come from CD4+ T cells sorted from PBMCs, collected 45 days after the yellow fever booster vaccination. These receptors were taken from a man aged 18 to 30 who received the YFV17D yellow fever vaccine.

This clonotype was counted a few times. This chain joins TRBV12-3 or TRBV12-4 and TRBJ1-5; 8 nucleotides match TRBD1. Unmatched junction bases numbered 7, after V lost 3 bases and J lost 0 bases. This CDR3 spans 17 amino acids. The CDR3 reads CASSLDGTGDSNQPQHF. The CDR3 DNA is TGTGCCAGCAGTTTGGACGGGACAGGTGATAGCAATCAGCCCCAGCATTTT.

CDR3 DNA: TGTGCCAGCAGCTTAGACCGGGGGGATTACAATGAGCAGTTCTTC. This encodes CASSLDRGDYNEQFF. The rearrangement joins TRBV7-2 to TRBJ2-1, with 7 bases lining up with TRBD2. The germline CDR1 and CDR2 sequences are SGHTA and FQGNSA. The V gene end was trimmed by 1 base and the J gene end by 4 bases; junction bases not matched to a gene: 4. The CDR3 runs 15 residues.

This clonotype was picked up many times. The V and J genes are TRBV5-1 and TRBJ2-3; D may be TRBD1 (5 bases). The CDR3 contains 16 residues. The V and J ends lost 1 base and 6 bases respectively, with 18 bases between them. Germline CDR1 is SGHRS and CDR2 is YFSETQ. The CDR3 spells CASSLTTREGTDTQYF. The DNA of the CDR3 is TGCGCCAGCAGCTTGACCACCAGGGAAGGTACGGATACGCAGTATTTT.

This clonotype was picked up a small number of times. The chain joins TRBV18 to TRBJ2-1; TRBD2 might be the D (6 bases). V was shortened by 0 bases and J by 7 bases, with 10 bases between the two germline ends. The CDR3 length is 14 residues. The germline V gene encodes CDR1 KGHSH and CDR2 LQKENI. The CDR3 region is CASSPPPEGNEQFF. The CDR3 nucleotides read TGTGCCAGCTCACCACCACCGGAGGGGAATGAGCAGTTCTTC.

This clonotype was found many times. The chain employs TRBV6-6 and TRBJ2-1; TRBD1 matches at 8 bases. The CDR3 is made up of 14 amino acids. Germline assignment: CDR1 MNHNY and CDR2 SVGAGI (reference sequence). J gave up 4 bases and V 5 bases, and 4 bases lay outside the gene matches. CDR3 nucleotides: TGTGCCAGCAGTCCCTGGACAGGGTACAATGAGCAGTTCTTC. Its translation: CASSPWTGYNEQFF.